This TCR beta chain was captured in a study of PD-1 blockade in classical Hodgkin lymphoma (TCRdb year 2020). Regarding the complete study: Nivolumab dosing was 3 mg/kg intravenously every 2 weeks, continuing until either disease progression or unacceptable toxicity. To define a peripheral blood immune signature of response to PD-1 blockade in classical Hodgkin lymphoma, the study combined TCR beta sequencing with CyTOF.

Overall study outcomes, separate from this receptor: Only a single clinical trial cohort was studied, and what caused the repertoire differences, possibly disease activity or prior therapy, remained undefined. CD4+ but not CD8+ TCR diversity rose significantly by C4D1 (p=0.0027 vs p=0.16), most apparent in complete responders (p=0.02). Diversity was lower in patients who began nivolumab less than 1 year after ASCT, so these patients were left out of later analyses to avoid confounding by immune reconstitution. Trial patients achieving complete response had baseline diversity similar to newly diagnosed patients, whereas partial responders and progressors had significantly lower diversity. Newly diagnosed patients were reported to have lower baseline TCR diversity than healthy donors, and relapsed/refractory patients were reported to have lower baseline TCR diversity still.

Genomic DNA was extracted with the Qiagen DNeasy kit from unsorted PBMCs and from negatively selected CD4+ and CD8+ fractions. TCR beta CDR3 regions were subjected to amplification by immunoSEQ multiplex PCR with primers that anneal to V and J segments. A synthetic immune receptor repertoire was used to minimize amplification bias, and remaining bias was computationally removed after sequencing. The study's processing was this. Custom Python scripts were used to quantify repertoire diversity as the Shannon entropy index. Unsorted, CD4+ and CD8+ repertoires were examined separately, except in combined analyses, for which CD4+ and CD8+ sequences were merged in silico. Clonal expansion was defined as a frequency increase of at least 2-fold after treatment compared with C1D1, and clones undetected at baseline were assigned a pseudocount of 0.5. Clones with 0 or 1 copy at C1D1 were classified as singleton clones, and clones with 2 or more copies were classified as non-singleton clones. Clones expanded in unsorted samples were labelled as CD4+, CD8+ or unknown by matching protein sequences in sorted samples from the same patient. Wilcoxon tests on paired samples were used to test changes in diversity from C1D1 to C4D1. This immuneACCESS table, as held by TCRdb, lists in-frame sequences with V and J called but not all clones. Of the missing ones, under half trace to an unresolved V gene in checked studies; the others have no known cause. V, J and clone size are those of that table, while D and trimming were read from the DNA. The sample has about 12,000 clones on record, roughly 84% of them singletons. The top ten clones comprise about 1.4% of the sample.

This clone was seen only once. The antigen this receptor binds is unknown. Per-base quality was not reported, and no clone a single base away is much larger than it. Read against the paper, the sample's time point label means: cycle 1 day 1 (C1D1), immediately before nivolumab initiation. Every trial patient had relapsed after autologous stem cell transplantation, and cohorts A, B and C differed in prior brentuximab vedotin exposure. Using a Miltenyi CD4+ T cell isolation kit, CD4+ T cells were purified from thawed PBMCs through magnetic negative selection. The trial cohort included 50 to 70 patients with relapsed/refractory classical Hodgkin lymphoma, and each patient had a best overall response of complete response, partial response or progressive disease. Single-agent nivolumab was administered to trial patients in the multi-cohort phase II CheckMate 205 trial. An independent review committee assessed best overall response using the 2007 International Working Group response criteria. Trial PBMCs were collected immediately before nivolumab initiation (C1D1) and during therapy at cycle 2 day 1 and cycle 4 day 1. Peripheral blood was collected in 8 mL Vacutainer Cell Preparation Tubes, from which PBMCs were isolated by centrifugation and then cryopreserved. Purified CD4+ and CD8+ fractions were prepared only for cases with an additional available PBMC sample. On LS columns in a quadroMACS separator, the magnetically labelled cells were depleted, and the flow-through was collected as the purified fraction.

This material consisted of CD4+ T cells from blood, taken at baseline. This receptor was identified in a human donor with classical Hodgkin lymphoma.

The nucleotide sequence is TGTGCCATCAGTGACAGAACTAATGAAAAACTGTTTTTT. It codes for CAISDRTNEKLFF. The V and J segments used are TRBV10-3 and TRBJ1-4; a confident D gene designation cannot be given. The CDR3 covers 13 residues, taking in both the cysteine and the phenylalanine. This entry keeps only the CDR3 DNA: 39 bases, framed from base 1. Trimming costs V 3 bases and J 1 base, and their ends lie 3 bases apart. The germline V gene provides CDR1 ENHRY and CDR2 SYGVKD.